This record looks at one T cell receptor (beta chain) sequence and its context. Assay: immunoSEQ multiplex PCR; the TCRdb copy retains only in-frame clones and omits some. The table includes 200,000 to 250,000 clones, approximately 85% detected once. Germline CDR1 reads SGHNT; CDR2 reads YYREEE (reference sequence). This CDR3 has 13 amino acids. V lost 3 bases to trimming and J lost 6 bases; unmatched junction nucleotides: 1. The sample is drawn from a study of blood T cell repertoires in COVID-19. The TCR originated in a man older than 75 with acute or convalescent COVID-19. The rearrangement uses TRBV5-4 and TRBJ2-1; 9 nucleotides match TRBD1. Input material: peripheral blood. For the CDR3, the DNA is TGTGCCAGCAGCTCGGGACAGGGCAATGAGCAGTTCTTC. This gives the protein CASSSGQGNEQFF.